The TCR beta chain under discussion was sequenced for a study of blood T cell repertoires in COVID-19. In the study overall: Sources were T cells, B-cell-depleted T cells, or PBMCs; the material itself was cDNA or gDNA.

Some clones are missing from TCRdb's copy, which holds only in-frame ones; the method was immunoSEQ multiplex PCR. The sample carries more than 200,000 clones, approximately 80% recorded once. This clone was detected once. The V gene's germline CDR1 is MNHEY and CDR2 SMNVEV (reference sequence). The V end lost 8 bases, the J end lost 0 bases, and 10 bases lay between the germline ends. The CDR3 is 14 amino acids. This clonotype originated in a man between 40 and 49 years old with acute or convalescent COVID-19. V gene TRBV27 combines with J gene TRBJ2-2, with a weak D call TRBD2 (5 bases). Sequences were obtained from peripheral blood. The chain's CDR3 is CASSDYSNTGELFF. CDR3 bases: TGTGCCAGCTCCGACTATTCGAACACCGGGGAGCTGTTTTTT.